A selection of T cell receptor beta chains follows, all from one sample in a study of T cell responses to AZD1222 COVID-19 vaccine. The table came from immunoSEQ multiplex PCR; TCRdb's copy has only in-frame clones and leaves some out. The sample yields around 200,000 clones, more than 85% seen once. Sample: peripheral blood, taken on day 0 of AZD1222 vaccination. Receptors originate from an adult in good health. The CDR3 runs from the conserved cysteine through the conserved F or W. The D gene is left open where the match is weak. Size is omitted from some rows. Given values are once, few, many or a class for expanded clones.

TRBD2	TRBV11-2	TRBJ2-3	.	TGTGCCAGCAGCTCAAGGGGGACTAGCAGGCCGGATACGCAGTATTTT	CASSSRGTSRPDTQYF
.	TRBV7-6	TRBJ1-1	.	TGTGCCAGCAGCTTAAGGCCTGAAGCTTTCTTT	CASSLRPEAFF
TRBD1	TRBV5-1	TRBJ1-1	.	TGCGCCAGCAGCTTAGTCCCGGGACAGGGGTTTGGGGCTGAAGCTTTCTTT	CASSLVPGQGFGAEAFF
.	TRBV29-1	TRBJ1-2	.	TGCAGCGTTGAACACTTTAGGGGTGGCTACACCTTC	CSVEHFRGGYTF
.	TRBV27	TRBJ1-4	.	TGTGCCAGTTCAATCTCGGCAACGAATGAAAAACTGTTTTTT	CASSISATNEKLFF
TRBD2	TRBV27	TRBJ2-2	.	TGTGCCAGCGGTCTGGGGGAGGGCCTCGCGAACACCGGGGAGCTGTTTTTT	CASGLGEGLANTGELFF
TRBD2	TRBV3-1/TRBV3-2	TRBJ2-5	.	TGTGCCAGCAGCGCGACTAGCGGGAGCATCTTAGAGACCCAGTACTTC	CASSATSGSILETQYF
TRBD2	TRBV29-1	TRBJ2-1	.	TGCAGCGTTGAAGATCTAGCGGGAGCGTCCTACAATGAGCAGTTCTTC	CSVEDLAGASYNEQFF
.	TRBV15	TRBJ2-1	.	TGTGCCACCAGCAGAGAGGTGGGAAGGTCCTACAATGAGCAGTTCTTC	CATSREVGRSYNEQFF
.	TRBV5-1	TRBJ1-3	.	TGCGCCAGCAGCTCTGGGCCCAGGACCTCTGGAAACACCATATATTTT	CASSSGPRTSGNTIYF
.	TRBV6-5	TRBJ2-2	once	TGTGCCAGCAGATCAGGAGCAGTCGACACCGGGGAGCTGTTTTTT	CASRSGAVDTGELFF